This passage covers 32 T cell receptor beta chains from one sample sequenced in a study of blood T cell repertoires in COVID-19 (dated by TCRdb to 2020 to 2022). The library came from the immunoSEQ multiplex PCR assay. TCRdb mirrors the immuneACCESS table, restricted to in-frame sequences. Some clones are absent from its copies; in checked studies, under half trace to an unresolved V gene, and the reason for the others is unknown. The sample table lists approximately 130,000 clones, about 83% of them with a count of one. 13% of the sample goes to the ten largest clones. The material sequenced was peripheral blood. The receptors shown here come from a human donor in a cohort sampled during active COVID-19.

V and J are TRBV12-2 and TRBJ2-7; no check of the table's D call, TRBD2, against the DNA was made. TRBV12-2 is reported as a pseudogene. This CDR3 spans 18 amino acids. The CDR3 nucleotides are TGTGCAAGTCGCTCCCATGGCCAGCGGGGGCCCCCTTTGGGAGAGCAGTACTTC. It translates to CASRSHGQRGPPLGEQYF.

On this clone: The same CDR3 arises from other DNA sequences in this sample as well. The V gene is TRBV9, the J gene TRBJ1-1, with D perhaps TRBD1 (5 bases). V lost 0 bases and J 4 bases, leaving 13 bases between the germline ends. Germline-derived CDR1 and CDR2 are SGDLS and YYNGEE. CDR3 length: 15 amino acids. The CDR3 coding sequence is TGTGCCAGCAGCGTAGGTGGGCAGGGCGGCACTGAAGCTTTCTTT. Protein product: CASSVGGQGGTEAFF.

This sequence joins TRBV5-1 and TRBJ2-5; 10 bases line up with TRBD2. The germline gives CDR1 SGHRS, CDR2 YFSETQ. J lost 0 bases, V lost 3 bases, and 5 bases had no gene match. CDR3 length: 16 residues. Here the CDR3 reads CASSWRLAGDQETQYF. The CDR3, as DNA: TGCGCCAGCAGCTGGAGGCTAGCGGGGGACCAAGAGACCCAGTACTTC. Full variable domain (outside the CDR3, taken from reference TRBV5-1 and TRBJ2-5): KAGVTQTPRYLIKTRGQQVTLSCSPISGHRSVSWYQQTPGQGLQFLFEYFSETQRNKGNFPGRFSGRQFSNSRSEMNVSTLELGDSALYLCASSWRLAGDQETQYFGPGTRLLVL.

The rearrangement joins TRBV5-1 to TRBJ2-5; tentatively, D is TRBD1 (5 bases). The V end was cut by 5 bases, the J end by 4 bases, with 15 bases between. CDR3 length equals 14 residues. Germline V lookup: CDR1 SGHRS, CDR2 YFSETQ. The DNA of the CDR3 is TGCGCCAGCAGTCCCGGTGGGCAGGGAGAGACCCAGTACTTC. Protein sequence: CASSPGGQGETQYF.

A single count supports this clone. A junction boundary mismatches the germline segment, possibly from a read error. The genes are TRBV5-4 and TRBJ2-1, with D possibly called TRBD1 or TRBD2 (6 bases each). CDR3 length: 17 amino acids. Germline V gene data show CDR1 as SGHNT and CDR2 as YYREEE (reference sequence). DNA for the CDR3: TGTGCCAGCAGGTTGGGGGGCGCAGGGGTCTCCTACAATGAGCAGTTCTTC. This encodes CASRLGGAGVSYNEQFF. Full variable domain (outside the CDR3, taken from reference TRBV5-4 and TRBJ2-1): ETGVTQSPTHLIKTRGQQVTLRCSSQSGHNTVSWYQQALGQGPQFIFQYYREEENGRGNFPPRFSGLQFPNYSSELNVNALELDDSALYLCASRLGGAGVSYNEQFFGPGTRLTVL.

V is TRBV10-3 and J is TRBJ2-3; TRBD2 might be the D (7 bases). Germline V gene sequence: CDR1 ENHRY, CDR2 SYGVKD. CDR3 length: 16 residues. V was cut by 5 bases and J by 5 bases, with 20 bases left in between. The CDR3 here is CAISRVGGGAKDTQYF. DNA of the CDR3: TGTGCCATCAGTCGGGTCGGAGGGGGGGCAAAAGATACGCAGTATTTT.

The chain joins TRBV7-8 to TRBJ1-6; no clear D gene. Germline CDR1 and CDR2: SGHVS and FQNEAQ. V gave up 1 base and J gave up 7 bases, with 11 bases separating them. The CDR3 extends over 15 amino acids. In DNA, the CDR3 is TGTGCCAGCAGCTTAGTAAGACAACCCAATTCACCCCTCCACTTT. Amino acids: CASSLVRQPNSPLHF. The full variable domain, rest sourced from reference TRBV7-8 and TRBJ1-6, is GAGVSQSPRYKVAKRGQDVALRCDPISGHVSLFWYQQALGQGPEFLTYFQNEAQLDKSGLPSDRFFAERPEGSVSTLKIQRTQQEDSAVYLCASSLVRQPNSPLHFGNGTRLTVT.

This chain joins TRBV10-1 and TRBJ2-3, with 10 bases identical to TRBD2. CDR3 length: 15 amino acids. Per the germline V gene, CDR1 is WNHNN and CDR2 is SYGVQD (reference sequence). Trimming took 5 bases from V and 8 from J; bases not matched to a gene: 10. The CDR3 spells CASSPSGGDLSTQYF. CDR3 nucleotides: TGCGCCAGCAGTCCTAGCGGGGGTGATCTTTCTACGCAGTATTTT.

Only one count was recorded for this clone. V is TRBV5-4 and J is TRBJ2-7; D unresolved. Germline V lookup: CDR1 SGHNT, CDR2 YYREEE (reference sequence). There are 11 residues in the CDR3. Deletions cut 4 bases from V and 4 bases from J, with 6 bases between. CDR3 in DNA: TGTGCCAGCAGCGATCAGTACGAGCAGTACTTC. It encodes CASSDQYEQYF.

J is TRBJ1-2 and V is TRBV12-3 or TRBV12-4; D gene uncertain. Trimming cost V 6 bases and J 5 bases, with 4 bases left between them. The CDR3 extends over 10 amino acids. Written as DNA, the CDR3 is TGTGCCAGCAGCGTTTATGGCTACACCTTC. It translates to CASSVYGYTF.

The chain couples TRBV9 to TRBJ1-1, with D perhaps matching TRBD1 (5 bases). This CDR3 contains 14 residues. Trimming took off 0 bases at V and 1 base at J, with 7 bases between the two ends. The V gene's germline CDR1 is SGDLS and CDR2 YYNGEE. CDR3 protein: CASSVGGENTEAFF. CDR3 nucleotide sequence: TGTGCCAGCAGCGTAGGGGGGGAGAACACTGAAGCTTTCTTT.

The chain combines TRBV9 with TRBJ2-3; 14 bases match TRBD2. Germline V lookup: CDR1 SGDLS, CDR2 YYNGEE. Unmatched junction bases numbered 6, after V lost 5 bases and J lost 4 bases. The CDR3 runs 16 residues. CDR3 in DNA: TGTGCCAGCAGTTGGACTAGCGGGGGGATCTCAGATACGCAGTATTTT. Its translation is CASSWTSGGISDTQYF.

The rearrangement links TRBV2 to TRBJ2-5; TRBD1 agrees at 9 bases. J gave up 5 bases and V 7 bases, and 8 bases lay outside the gene matches. CDR3 length equals 14 residues. Per the germline V gene, CDR1 is SNHLY and CDR2 is FYNNEI. The CDR3 DNA reads as TGTGCCAGCATGGCACAGGGGGCGTCGGAGACCCAGTACTTC. Translated, it gives CASMAQGASETQYF.

A word on this clone: This likely reflects a read error, since a far larger clone is one base away. CDR3 residues: CASSDSSYEQYF. The CDR3 coding sequence is TGTGCCAGCAGTGACAGCTCCTACGAGCAGTACTTC. The V and J genes are TRBV6-1 and TRBJ2-7; D unclear. From germline, CDR1 is MNHNS and CDR2 SASEGT. Trimming removed 3 bases at V and 0 bases at J, with 3 bases between. This CDR3 region has 12 residues.

This chain links TRBV19 with TRBJ1-5; D might be TRBD1 (5 bases). V lost 1 base, J lost 0 bases, and 13 bases lay in between. The germline CDR1 and CDR2 sequences are LNHDA and SQIVND (reference sequence). This CDR3 comprises 17 residues. The CDR3 protein is CASSIGATVLSNQPQHF. CDR3 nucleotides: TGTGCCAGTAGTATAGGGGCGACAGTCCTTAGCAATCAGCCCCAGCATTTT.

J is TRBJ1-1 and V is TRBV10-3, with unresolved D. Deletions cut 6 bases from V and 3 bases from J, with 8 bases between. Germline-derived CDR1 and CDR2 are ENHRY and SYGVKD. The CDR3 is 12 residues long. CDR3 coding DNA: TGTGCCATCAGGGCCTTCTACACTGAAGCTTTCTTT. This sequence encodes CAIRAFYTEAFF.

V is TRBV29-1 and J is TRBJ2-1; 9 bases are shared with TRBD2. CDR1 and CDR2 from the germline V gene are SQVTM and ANQGSEA. The CDR3 is 13 residues long. J gave up 4 bases and V 6 bases, and 4 bases lay outside the gene matches. The CDR3 loop reads CSVPTSGYNEQFF. For the CDR3, the DNA is TGCAGCGTACCGACTAGCGGATACAATGAGCAGTTCTTC.

The chain employs TRBV9 and TRBJ2-3; TRBD2 matches 9 bases. The CDR3 extends over 15 amino acids. From germline, CDR1 is SGDLS and CDR2 YYNGEE. V dropped 1 base and J dropped 6; count of bases not matched to a gene: 6. The CDR3 here is CASSVSAGGSDTQYF. CDR3 in DNA: TGTGCCAGCAGCGTATCAGCGGGGGGCTCCGATACGCAGTATTTT.

CDR3 amino acids: CASSPRGILAKNIQYF. CDR3 in DNA: TGTGCCAGCAGTCCCCGGGGGATTCTAGCCAAAAACATTCAGTACTTC. The J gene is TRBJ2-4, the V gene TRBV6-6, with D perhaps TRBD2 (6 bases). Trimming stripped 5 bases from V and 0 bases from J, with 14 bases between. Germline lookup yields CDR1 MNHNY and CDR2 SVGAGI (reference sequence). This CDR3 comprises 16 residues.

In its sample, this clone was seen once. V usage is TRBV18 and J usage is TRBJ1-6; weak D call: TRBD1 (6 bases). Germline CDR1 and CDR2: KGHSH and LQKENI. V shed 1 base and J shed 6 bases, with 10 bases lying between them. The CDR3 has 15 residues. This chain's CDR3 is CASSPQGGGNSPLHF. The DNA for the CDR3 is TGTGCCAGCTCACCACAGGGAGGGGGTAATTCACCCCTCCACTTT.

To note about this clone: The same CDR3 also results from other DNA sequences found in this sample. This chain joins TRBV6-5 and TRBJ2-7, with D perhaps TRBD2 (6 bases). Trimming left V 7 bases short and J 0 bases short, with 13 bases between. The CDR3 spans 14 residues. CDR1 is MNHEY and CDR2 is SVGAGI in the germline V gene. CDR3 sequence (DNA): TGTGCCAGCACCTTGGGGGGTAGCTCCTACGAGCAGTACTTC. Its translation is CASTLGGSSYEQYF.

The chain carries TRBV4-1 and TRBJ1-5; D call uncertain. CDR3 length: 13 residues. Germline assignment: CDR1 MGHRA and CDR2 YSYEKL. The V and J ends lost 1 base and 7 bases respectively, with 8 bases between them. CDR3 loop: CASSQGLVQPQHF. Here the CDR3 DNA reads TGCGCCAGCAGCCAAGGGCTCGTCCAGCCCCAGCATTTT.

This clone was counted once. The chain uses TRBV30 and TRBJ2-7, with a weak D call TRBD2 (5 bases). Germline CDR1 and CDR2: GTSNPN and SVGIG (reference sequence). Trimming cost V 2 bases and J 5 bases, with 13 bases left between them. The length of the CDR3 is 13 residues. CDR3 in amino acids: CAWSSWGSDEQYF. The CDR3 DNA reads as TGTGCCTGGAGTAGTTGGGGTAGCGACGAGCAGTACTTC.

This clone has more than one count but fewer than ten. V and J are TRBV15 and TRBJ1-5, with 8 bases lining up with TRBD1. The CDR3 extends over 15 amino acids. The V gene's germline CDR1 is LNHNV and CDR2 YYDKDF (reference sequence). V shed 0 bases and J 7 bases; nucleotides not matched to a gene: 5. DNA of the CDR3: TGTGCCACCAGCAGAGATCAGGGGGCCTGGCAGCCCCAGCATTTT. Protein sequence: CATSRDQGAWQPQHF.

The gene calls are TRBV24-1 and TRBJ1-5; a possible D gene is TRBD1 (5 bases). Between the trimmed V and J ends, which lost 10 bases and 7 bases, there was a span of 13 bases. Germline values: CDR1 KGHDR, CDR2 SFDVKD. CDR3 length equals 12 residues. CDR3 in DNA: TGTGCCACGTGTGGGGCGCGGCAGCCCCAGCATTTT. It translates to CATCGARQPQHF.

The chain recombines TRBV4-2 with TRBJ2-3, with 10 bases that match TRBD2. CDR3 length: 18 amino acids. Germline CDR1 and CDR2: LGHNA and YNFKEQ. V lost 0 bases, J lost 2 bases, and 8 bases stayed unmatched. CDR3 sequence reads: CASSQDWGLAGVTDTQYF. CDR3 DNA: TGTGCCAGCAGCCAAGATTGGGGGCTAGCGGGGGTCACAGATACGCAGTATTTT.

The J gene is TRBJ2-2, the V gene TRBV6-5; D ambiguous. Germline CDR1 is MNHEY and CDR2 is SVGAGI. Deletions cut 6 bases from V and 7 bases from J, with 9 bases between. The CDR3 spans 12 residues. The CDR3 region is CASRTPGGELFF. The DNA for the CDR3 is TGTGCCAGCAGGACCCCAGGCGGGGAGCTGTTTTTT.

The chain joins TRBV7-6 to TRBJ2-1; 15 bases agree with TRBD2. CDR1 is SGHVS, CDR2 FNYEAQ, per germline. CDR3 length: 18 residues. V lost 1 base, J lost 7 bases, and 8 bases stayed unmatched. CDR3 sequence: CASSLVGLAGGPWNEQFF. CDR3 DNA: TGTGCCAGCAGCTTAGTAGGACTAGCGGGGGGGCCGTGGAATGAGCAGTTCTTC.

The J gene is TRBJ2-5, the V gene TRBV10-2; 11 nucleotides align to TRBD1. The CDR3 covers 15 residues. V lost 6 bases and J lost 5; bases outside the gene matches: 8. The germline CDR1 and CDR2 sequences are WSHSY and SAAADI. The CDR3 here is CASSSRTGGFETQYF. In nucleotides, the CDR3 is TGCGCCAGCAGCTCTAGGACAGGGGGCTTTGAGACCCAGTACTTC.

This chain connects TRBV12-5 to TRBJ1-1, with 8 bases lining up with TRBD1. The CDR3 contains 14 residues. The trim removed 6 bases at V and 5 bases at J, leaving 8 bases unmatched. CDR1 and CDR2 (germline): LGHNT, FRNRAP. The CDR3 DNA is TGTGCTAGTGGCACCGGACAGGGCCGGACTGAAGCTTTCTTT. Its translation is CASGTGQGRTEAFF. The full variable domain, rest sourced from reference TRBV12-5 and TRBJ1-1, is DARVTQTPRHKVTEMGQEVTMRCQPILGHNTVFWYRQTMMQGLELLAYFRNRAPLDDSGMPKDRFSAEMPDATLATLKIQPSEPRDSAVYFCASGTGQGRTEAFFGQGTRLTVV.

The V and J genes are TRBV27 and TRBJ2-3; no definite D call. The CDR3 totals 14 residues. The V and J ends lost 4 bases and 0 bases respectively, with 8 bases between them. Germline V gene sequence: CDR1 MNHEY, CDR2 SMNVEV (reference sequence). The CDR3 DNA is TGTGCCAGCAGTTCCCTACCTAGCACAGATACGCAGTATTTT. It specifies CASSSLPSTDTQYF.

This clone has only a few counts. The J gene is TRBJ1-2, the V gene TRBV3-1 (or the pseudogene TRBV3-2); 7 bases fit TRBD1. This CDR3 is 13 amino acids long. CDR1 and CDR2 (germline): LGHDT, YNNKEL (reference sequence). V was pared by 4 bases and J by 3 bases, with 2 bases of the junction left unmatched. CDR3 bases: TGTGCCAGCAGCCTAGGACAGGACTATGGCTACACCTTC. It is translated as CASSLGQDYGYTF.